Here is one T cell receptor beta chain with its context. This CDR3 has 16 residues. Trimming left V 0 bases short and J 0 bases short, with 11 bases between. Germline CDR1 is SEHNR and CDR2 is FQNEAQ (reference sequence). This sample is part of a study of blood T cell repertoires in COVID-19. Original methodology: Reference gene primer amplification gave estimated nucleated cell counts. The repertoire was sequenced with immunoSEQ multiplex PCR; TCRdb's copy has only in-frame clones and lacks some. V and J calls plus clone size are reproduced from that table; the DNA served to infer D and trimming. Of about 270,000 clones listed, roughly nine tenths were seen once; the top ten hold just under 9%.

This rearrangement joins TRBV7-9 to TRBJ2-5; unclear D gene. The clonotype was recovered from a man aged 35-49 years with active or convalescent COVID-19. The sample taken for sequencing was peripheral blood. As DNA, the CDR3 is TGTGCCAGCAGCTTAGCCCTCGCACCAGACCAAGAGACCCAGTACTTC. This encodes CASSLALAPDQETQYF.